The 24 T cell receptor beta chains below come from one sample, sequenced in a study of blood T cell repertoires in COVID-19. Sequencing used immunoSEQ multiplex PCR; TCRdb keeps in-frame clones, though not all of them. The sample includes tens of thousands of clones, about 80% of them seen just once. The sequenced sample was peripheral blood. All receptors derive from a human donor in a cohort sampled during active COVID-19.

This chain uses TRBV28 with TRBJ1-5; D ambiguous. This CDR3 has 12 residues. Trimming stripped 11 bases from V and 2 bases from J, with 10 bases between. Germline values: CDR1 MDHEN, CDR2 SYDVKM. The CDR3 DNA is TGTGCCTTGACTACGGGCAATCAGCCCCAGCATTTT. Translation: CALTTGNQPQHF.

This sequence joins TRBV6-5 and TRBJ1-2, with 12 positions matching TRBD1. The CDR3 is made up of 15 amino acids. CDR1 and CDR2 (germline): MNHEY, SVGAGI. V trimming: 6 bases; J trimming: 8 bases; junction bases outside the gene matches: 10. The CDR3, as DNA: TGTGCCAGCAGCTCTTCGGGACAGGGGGCGCGAGGCTACACCTTC. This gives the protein CASSSSGQGARGYTF.

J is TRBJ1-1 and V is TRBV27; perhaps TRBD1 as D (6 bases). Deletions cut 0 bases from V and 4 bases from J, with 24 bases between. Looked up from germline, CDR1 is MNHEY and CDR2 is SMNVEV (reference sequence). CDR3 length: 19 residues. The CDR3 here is CASSLSGTQGSRGGTEAFF. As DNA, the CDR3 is TGTGCCAGCAGTTTATCTGGCACTCAGGGGTCGAGGGGGGGCACTGAAGCTTTCTTT.

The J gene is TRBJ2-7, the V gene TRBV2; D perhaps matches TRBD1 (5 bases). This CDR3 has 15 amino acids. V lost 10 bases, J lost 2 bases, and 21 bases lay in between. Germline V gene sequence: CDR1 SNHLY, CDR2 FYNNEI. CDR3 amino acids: CATQNGRGPTYEQYF. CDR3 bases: TGTGCCACCCAAAATGGAAGGGGCCCCACCTACGAGCAGTACTTC.

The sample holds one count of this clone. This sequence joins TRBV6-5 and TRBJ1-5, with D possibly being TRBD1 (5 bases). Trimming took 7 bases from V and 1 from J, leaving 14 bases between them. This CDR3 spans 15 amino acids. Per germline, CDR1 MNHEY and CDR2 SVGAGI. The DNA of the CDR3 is TGTGCCAGCAAACGAACGGGGGGGAGCAATCAGCCCCAGCATTTT. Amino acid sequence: CASKRTGGSNQPQHF.

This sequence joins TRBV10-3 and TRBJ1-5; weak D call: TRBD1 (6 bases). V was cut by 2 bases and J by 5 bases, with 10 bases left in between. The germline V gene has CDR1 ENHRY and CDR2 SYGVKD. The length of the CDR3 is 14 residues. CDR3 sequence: CAISETGTDQPQHF. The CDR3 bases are TGTGCCATCAGTGAGACAGGGACGGATCAGCCCCAGCATTTT.

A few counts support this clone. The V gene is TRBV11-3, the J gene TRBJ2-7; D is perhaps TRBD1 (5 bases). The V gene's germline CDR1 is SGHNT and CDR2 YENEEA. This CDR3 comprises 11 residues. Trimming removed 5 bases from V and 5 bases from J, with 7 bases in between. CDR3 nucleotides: TGTGCCAGCAGCGCAGGGAACGAGCAGTACTTC. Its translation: CASSAGNEQYF.

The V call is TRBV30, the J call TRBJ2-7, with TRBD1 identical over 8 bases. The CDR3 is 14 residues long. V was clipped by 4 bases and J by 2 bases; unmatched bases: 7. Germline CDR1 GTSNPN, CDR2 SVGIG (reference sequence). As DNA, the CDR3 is TGTGCCTGGACGACCGGGACAGGCACCTACGAGCAGTACTTC. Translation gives CAWTTGTGTYEQYF.

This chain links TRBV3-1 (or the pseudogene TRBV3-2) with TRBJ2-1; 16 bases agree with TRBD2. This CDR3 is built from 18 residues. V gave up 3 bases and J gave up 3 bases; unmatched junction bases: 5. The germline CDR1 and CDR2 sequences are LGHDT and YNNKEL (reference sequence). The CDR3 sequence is CASSQGLAGGPRYNEQFF. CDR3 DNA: TGTGCCAGCAGCCAGGGACTAGCGGGGGGGCCACGCTACAATGAGCAGTTCTTC.

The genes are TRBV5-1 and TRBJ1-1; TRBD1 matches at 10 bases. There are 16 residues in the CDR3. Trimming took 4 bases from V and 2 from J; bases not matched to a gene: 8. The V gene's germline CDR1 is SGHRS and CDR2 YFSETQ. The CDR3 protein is CASSRGQGISNTEAFF. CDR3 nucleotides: TGCGCCAGCAGCCGGGGACAGGGGATTAGTAACACTGAAGCTTTCTTT.

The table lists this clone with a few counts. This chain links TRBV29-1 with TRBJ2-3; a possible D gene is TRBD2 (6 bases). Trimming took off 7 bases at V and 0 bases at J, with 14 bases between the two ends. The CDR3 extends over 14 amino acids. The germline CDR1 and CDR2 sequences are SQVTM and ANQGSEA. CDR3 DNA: TGCAGCGGCCACGGCGGGGAGAGCACAGATACGCAGTATTTT. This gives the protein CSGHGGESTDTQYF.

The CDR3 protein is CASHRGGSQTGEQYF. The CDR3 nucleotides are TGTGCCAGCCATCGGGGAGGATCTCAAACCGGCGAGCAGTACTTC. This chain uses TRBV10-3 with TRBJ2-7, with D tentatively TRBD2 (6 bases). Trimming removed 10 bases at V and 6 bases at J, with 25 bases between. Germline-derived CDR1 and CDR2 are ENHRY and SYGVKD. CDR3 size: 15 residues.

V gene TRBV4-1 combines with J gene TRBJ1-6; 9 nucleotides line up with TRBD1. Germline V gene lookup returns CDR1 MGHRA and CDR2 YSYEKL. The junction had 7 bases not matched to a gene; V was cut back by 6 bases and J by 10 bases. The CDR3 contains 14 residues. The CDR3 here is CASSPTGGRSPLHF. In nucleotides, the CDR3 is TGCGCCAGCAGTCCGACAGGGGGTAGGTCACCCCTCCACTTT.

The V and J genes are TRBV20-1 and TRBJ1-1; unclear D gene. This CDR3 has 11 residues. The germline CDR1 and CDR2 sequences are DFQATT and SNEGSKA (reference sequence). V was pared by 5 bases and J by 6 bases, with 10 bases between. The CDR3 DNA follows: TGCAGTGCTGTGGACTATCCTGAAGCTTTCTTT. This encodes CSAVDYPEAFF.

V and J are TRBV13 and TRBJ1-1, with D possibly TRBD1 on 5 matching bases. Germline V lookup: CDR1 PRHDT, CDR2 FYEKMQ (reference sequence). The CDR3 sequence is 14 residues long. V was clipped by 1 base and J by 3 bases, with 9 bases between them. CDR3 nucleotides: TGTGCCAGCAGCTTAGCGGGGGGAGACACTGAAGCTTTCTTT. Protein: CASSLAGGDTEAFF.

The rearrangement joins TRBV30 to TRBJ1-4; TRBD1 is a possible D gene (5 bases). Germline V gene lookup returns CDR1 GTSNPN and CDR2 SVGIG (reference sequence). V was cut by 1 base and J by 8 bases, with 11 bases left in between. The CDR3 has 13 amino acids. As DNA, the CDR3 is TGTGCCTGGAGTGCGGGCAGGGTCGAAAAACTGTTTTTT. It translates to CAWSAGRVEKLFF.

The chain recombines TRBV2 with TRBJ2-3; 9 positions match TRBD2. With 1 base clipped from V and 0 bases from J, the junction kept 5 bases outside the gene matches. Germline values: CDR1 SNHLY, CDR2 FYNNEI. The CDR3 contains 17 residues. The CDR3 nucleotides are TGTGCCAGCAGTGAAGGCGGGAGGGGTCCTAGCACAGATACGCAGTATTTT. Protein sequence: CASSEGGRGPSTDTQYF.

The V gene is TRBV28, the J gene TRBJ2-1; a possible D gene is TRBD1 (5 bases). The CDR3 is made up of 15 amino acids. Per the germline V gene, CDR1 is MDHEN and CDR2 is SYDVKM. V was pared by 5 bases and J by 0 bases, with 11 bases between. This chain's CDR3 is CASSLDSFSYNEQFF. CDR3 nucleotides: TGTGCCAGCAGTCTAGACAGCTTCTCCTACAATGAGCAGTTCTTC.

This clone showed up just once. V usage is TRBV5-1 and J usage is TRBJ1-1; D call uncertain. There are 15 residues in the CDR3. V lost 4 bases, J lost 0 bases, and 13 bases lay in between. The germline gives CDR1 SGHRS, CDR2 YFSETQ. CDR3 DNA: TGCGCCAGCAGCGGACGGGGAACGATGAACACTGAAGCTTTCTTT. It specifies CASSGRGTMNTEAFF.

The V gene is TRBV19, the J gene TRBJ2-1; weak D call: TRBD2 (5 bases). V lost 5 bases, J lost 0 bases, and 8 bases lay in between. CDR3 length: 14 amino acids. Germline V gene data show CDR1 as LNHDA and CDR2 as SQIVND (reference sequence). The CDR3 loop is CASSWRSSYNEQFF. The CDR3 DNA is TGTGCCAGTAGTTGGAGGAGCTCCTACAATGAGCAGTTCTTC.

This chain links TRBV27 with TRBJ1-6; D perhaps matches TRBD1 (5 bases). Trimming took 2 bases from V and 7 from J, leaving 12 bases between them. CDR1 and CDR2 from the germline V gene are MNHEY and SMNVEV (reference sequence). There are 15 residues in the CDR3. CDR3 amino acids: CASSLVQGGNSPLHF. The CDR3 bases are TGTGCCAGCAGTTTAGTGCAGGGAGGAAATTCACCCCTCCACTTT.

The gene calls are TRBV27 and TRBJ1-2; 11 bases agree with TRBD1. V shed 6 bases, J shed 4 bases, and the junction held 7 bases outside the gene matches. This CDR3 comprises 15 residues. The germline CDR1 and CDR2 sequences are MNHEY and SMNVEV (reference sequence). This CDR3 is CASSPRTGGGYGYTF. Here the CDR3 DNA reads TGTGCCAGCAGCCCTCGGACAGGGGGCGGCTATGGCTACACCTTC.

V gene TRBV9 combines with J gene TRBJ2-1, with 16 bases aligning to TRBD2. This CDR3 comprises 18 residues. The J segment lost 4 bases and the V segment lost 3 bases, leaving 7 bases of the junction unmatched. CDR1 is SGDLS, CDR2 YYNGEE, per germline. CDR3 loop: CASSGLRGLAGGYNEQFF. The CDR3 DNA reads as TGTGCCAGCAGCGGACTTCGGGGACTAGCGGGAGGGTACAATGAGCAGTTCTTC.

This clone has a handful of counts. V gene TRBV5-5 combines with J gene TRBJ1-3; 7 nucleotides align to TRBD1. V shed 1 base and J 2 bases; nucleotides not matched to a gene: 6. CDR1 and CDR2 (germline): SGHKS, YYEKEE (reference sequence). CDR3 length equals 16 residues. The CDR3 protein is CASSLTQGLAGNTIYF. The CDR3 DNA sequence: TGTGCCAGCAGCTTGACACAGGGGCTGGCTGGAAACACCATATATTTT. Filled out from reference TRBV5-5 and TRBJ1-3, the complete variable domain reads DAGVTQSPTHLIKTRGQQVTLRCSPISGHKSVSWYQQVLGQGPQFIFQYYEKEERGRGNFPDRFSARQFPNYSSELNVNALLLGDSALYLCASSLTQGLAGNTIYFGEGSWLTVV.